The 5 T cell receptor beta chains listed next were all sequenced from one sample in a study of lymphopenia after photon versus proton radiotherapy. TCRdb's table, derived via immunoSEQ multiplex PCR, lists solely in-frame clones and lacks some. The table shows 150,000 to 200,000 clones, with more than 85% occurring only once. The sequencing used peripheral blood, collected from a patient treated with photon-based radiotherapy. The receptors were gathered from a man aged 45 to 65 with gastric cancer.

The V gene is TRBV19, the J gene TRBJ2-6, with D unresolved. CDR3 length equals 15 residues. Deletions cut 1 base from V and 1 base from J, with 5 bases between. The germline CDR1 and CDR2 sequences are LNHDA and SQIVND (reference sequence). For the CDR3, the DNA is TGTGCCAGTAGTATAGGTGGGTCTGGGGCCAACGTCCTGACTTTC. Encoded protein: CASSIGGSGANVLTF.

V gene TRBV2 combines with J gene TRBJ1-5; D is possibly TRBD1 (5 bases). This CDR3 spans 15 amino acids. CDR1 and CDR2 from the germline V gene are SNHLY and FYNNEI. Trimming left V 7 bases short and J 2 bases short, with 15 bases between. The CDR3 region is CASTKDGAGNQPQHF. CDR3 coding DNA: TGTGCCAGCACCAAGGACGGGGCAGGCAATCAGCCCCAGCATTTT.

The CDR3: CASRRGLADTQYF. CDR3 sequence (DNA): TGTGCCAGTAGAAGGGGGCTGGCAGATACGCAGTATTTT. The chain recombines TRBV19 with TRBJ2-3; TRBD1 aligns across 7 bases. In germline, CDR1 is LNHDA, CDR2 SQIVND (reference sequence). V shed 6 bases and J 4 bases; nucleotides not matched to a gene: 4. The CDR3 runs 13 residues.

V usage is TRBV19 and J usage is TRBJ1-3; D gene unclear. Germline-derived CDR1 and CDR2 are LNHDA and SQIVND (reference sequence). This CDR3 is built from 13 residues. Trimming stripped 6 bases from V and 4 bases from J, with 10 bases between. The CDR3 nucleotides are TGTGCCAGTAGCGAGACTTCCGGAAACACCATATATTTT. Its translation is CASSETSGNTIYF.

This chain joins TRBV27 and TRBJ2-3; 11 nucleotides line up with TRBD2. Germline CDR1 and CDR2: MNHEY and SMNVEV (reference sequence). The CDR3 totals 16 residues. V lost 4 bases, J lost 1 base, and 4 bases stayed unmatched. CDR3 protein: CASSSLLAGGTDTQYF. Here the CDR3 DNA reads TGTGCCAGCAGTTCATTACTAGCGGGAGGCACAGATACGCAGTATTTT.